A selection of T cell receptor beta chains follows, all from one sample in a study of shared clonotypes between healthy human individuals. Libraries were prepared by immunoSEQ multiplex PCR; TCRdb keeps only in-frame clonotypes and omits some of them. The sample consists of millions of clones, over 90% of them appearing once. The material sequenced was naive CD4+ T cells from PBMCs. Receptors originate from a man aged 18 to 35 in good health. Some clones in this sample may be carry-over from other donors' samples. Each CDR3 is given with its conserved first and last residue. A D gene is named only where the DNA matches it firmly. For some rows the clone size is stated as once, few or many, or as a class when expanded; others skip it.

V gene	D gene	clone size	J gene	CDR3 protein	CDR3 DNA
TRBV5-1	TRBD2	-	TRBJ2-3	CASSLARTSGVASTDTQYF	TGCGCCAGCAGCTTGGCTCGGACTAGCGGGGTGGCTAGCACAGATACGCAGTATTTT
TRBV7-2	-	-	TRBJ1-1	CASSLTAMNTEAFF	TGTGCCAGCAGCTTGACAGCCATGAACACTGAAGCTTTCTTT
TRBV19	-	-	TRBJ1-2	CASSNPGARGYTF	TGTGCCAGTAGTAATCCCGGGGCCAGAGGCTACACCTTC
TRBV7-3	TRBD1	-	TRBJ2-5	CASSDGRDRGRGETQYF	TGTGCCAGCAGCGACGGGCGGGACAGGGGGCGCGGGGAGACCCAGTACTTC
TRBV9	-	-	TRBJ1-3	CASSVGILDSGNTIYF	TGTGCCAGCAGCGTGGGTATCCTCGACTCTGGAAACACCATATATTTT
TRBV30	-	-	TRBJ1-1	CAWNGRGGEAFF	TGTGCCTGGAATGGGCGGGGGGGAGAAGCTTTCTTT
TRBV28	TRBD2	-	TRBJ2-7	CASSLGTSGSSYEQYF	TGTGCCAGCAGTTTAGGGACTAGCGGGAGCTCCTACGAGCAGTACTTC
TRBV9	-	-	TRBJ1-2	CASSADFRGGGGYGYTF	TGTGCCAGCAGCGCGGACTTCCGAGGAGGGGGAGGCTATGGCTACACCTTC
TRBV7-8	-	-	TRBJ1-1	CASSLIGFEAFF	TGTGCCAGCAGCTTAATCGGGTTTGAAGCTTTCTTT
TRBV7-2	TRBD1	once	TRBJ2-3	CASSLVVPGQGSSTDTQYF	TGTGCCAGCAGCTTAGTGGTACCAGGACAGGGCTCGAGCACAGATACGCAGTATTTT
TRBV27	-	-	TRBJ1-5	CASSPMGGRNQPQHF	TGTGCCAGCAGTCCCATGGGCGGCCGCAATCAGCCCCAGCATTTT
TRBV13	-	-	TRBJ2-3	CASSLRIGDTQYF	TGTGCCAGCAGCTTAAGGATTGGAGATACGCAGTATTTT
TRBV30	-	-	TRBJ2-2	CAWNRDLNTGELFF	TGTGCCTGGAACCGGGACTTAAACACCGGGGAGCTGTTTTTT
TRBV2	-	-	TRBJ2-3	CASSGSRVGDTQYF	TGTGCCAGCAGTGGAAGCAGGGTTGGGGATACGCAGTATTTT
TRBV27	TRBD2	-	TRBJ2-3	CASSFSSGISLSRDTQYF	TGTGCCAGCAGTTTCTCTAGCGGGATATCCCTGTCCCGGGATACGCAGTATTTT
TRBV5-8	-	-	TRBJ1-5	CASSLFRAGQPQHF	TGTGCCAGCAGCTTGTTCAGGGCCGGGCAGCCCCAGCATTTT
TRBV6-1	TRBD1	-	TRBJ2-1	CASSATGTVRQFF	TGTGCCAGCAGTGCAACCGGGACAGTGCGTCAGTTCTTC
TRBV11-2	TRBD2	-	TRBJ2-1	CASSLPGLAVEQFF	TGTGCCAGCAGCCTCCCGGGACTAGCGGTTGAGCAGTTCTTC
TRBV5-1	TRBD2	-	TRBJ2-1	CASSPPGRATGEQFF	TGCGCCAGCAGCCCCCCCGGGAGGGCCACGGGTGAGCAGTTCTTC
TRBV25-1	TRBD2	-	TRBJ2-3	CASSVAGALNTQYF	TGTGCCAGCAGTGTTGCGGGAGCCCTCAATACGCAGTATTTT
TRBV9	-	-	TRBJ2-2	CASSVGGGELFF	TGTGCCAGCAGCGTAGGGGGCGGGGAGCTGTTTTTT
TRBV18	TRBD1	-	TRBJ2-7	CASSSIQGASYEQYF	TGTGCCAGCTCATCCATACAGGGGGCTTCCTACGAGCAGTACTTC
TRBV7-3	-	-	TRBJ2-3	CASSLTRGSTDTQYF	TGTGCCAGCAGCTTAACCAGGGGTAGCACAGATACGCAGTATTTT
TRBV28	-	once	TRBJ2-7	CASGGLDVPSYEQYF	TGTGCCTCCGGGGGACTGGATGTGCCTTCCTACGAGCAGTACTTC
TRBV6-6	-	-	TRBJ2-7	CATKSLGYEQYF	TGTGCCACAAAATCACTAGGCTACGAGCAGTACTTC
TRBV18	-	-	TRBJ2-2	CASSRNPPNTGELFF	TGTGCCAGCTCACGAAATCCACCTAACACCGGGGAGCTGTTTTTT
TRBV5-1	-	few	TRBJ2-7	CASSFAGGGYEQYF	TGCGCCAGCAGCTTCGCCGGGGGCGGTTACGAGCAGTACTTC
TRBV6-1	-	-	TRBJ1-2	CASSNGRNYGYTF	TGTGCCAGCAGCAACGGACGGAACTATGGCTACACCTTC
TRBV4-3	-	-	TRBJ2-7	CASSQEQGSYEQYF	TGCGCCAGCAGCCAAGAACAGGGTAGCTACGAGCAGTACTTC
TRBV9	TRBD2	-	TRBJ2-3	CASSDSSGTQDTQYF	TGTGCCAGCAGCGACTCTAGCGGGACGCAAGATACGCAGTATTTT
TRBV6-4	-	-	TRBJ2-5	CASRKRAGLEETQYF	TGTGCCAGCAGAAAAAGGGCAGGGTTGGAAGAGACCCAGTACTTC
TRBV13	TRBD1	-	TRBJ2-1	CASSNRDRSYNEQFF	TGTGCCAGCAGCAACCGGGACAGGTCCTACAATGAGCAGTTCTTC
TRBV27	TRBD1	-	TRBJ2-1	CASSLYRGASYNEQFF	TGTGCCAGCAGCCTTTACAGGGGTGCTTCCTACAATGAGCAGTTCTTC
TRBV9	-	once	TRBJ2-5	CASSVAVGAPQETQYF	TGTGCCAGCAGCGTAGCGGTAGGGGCCCCCCAAGAGACCCAGTACTTC
TRBV7-2	-	-	TRBJ2-3	CASSLGRSGITDTQYF	TGTGCCAGCAGCTTAGGCCGAAGTGGTATCACAGATACGCAGTATTTT
TRBV6-6	TRBD1	once	TRBJ1-2	CASTLRGTQPPNGYTF	TGTGCCAGCACCCTCAGGGGGACCCAACCACCTAATGGCTACACCTTC
TRBV7-9	-	-	TRBJ2-3	CASSTFGGAVDTQYF	TGTGCCAGCAGCACATTTGGCGGGGCCGTAGATACGCAGTATTTT
TRBV9	-	-	TRBJ2-7	CASSVEQGFVSEQYF	TGTGCCAGCAGCGTAGAACAGGGCTTTGTCTCCGAGCAGTACTTC
TRBV19	-	-	TRBJ1-5	CASSNSGGLGNQPQHF	TGTGCCAGTAGTAATTCCGGGGGGCTTGGCAATCAGCCCCAGCATTTT
TRBV6-4	TRBD1	-	TRBJ2-2	CASRGQGVTGELFF	TGTGCCAGCAGGGGACAGGGGGTCACCGGGGAGCTGTTTTTT
TRBV2	TRBD2	-	TRBJ2-7	CASSPAGLAGKSSYEQYF	TGTGCCAGCAGTCCCGCGGGACTAGCGGGTAAAAGCTCCTACGAGCAGTACTTC
TRBV28	TRBD1	-	TRBJ1-2	CASSLTQGAIDYGYTF	TGTGCCAGCAGTTTAACGCAGGGGGCGATCGACTATGGCTACACCTTC
TRBV27	-	-	TRBJ2-7	CASSLQPLYEQYF	TGTGCCAGCAGTCTACAACCGCTCTACGAGCAGTACTTC
TRBV7-9	TRBD1	-	TRBJ2-7	CASSRGTGVYEQYF	TGTGCCAGCAGCCGCGGGACAGGGGTTTACGAGCAGTACTTC